These 24 T cell receptor beta chains came from one sample sequenced in a study of T cells after yellow fever vaccination. TCRdb analysed the 5' RACE reads with MiXCR anew, one entry per CDR3 protein. The sample has about 310,000 distinct CDR3 sequences; roughly 3.5% are singletons. Sequenced material: PBMCs, taken on the day of the yellow fever booster vaccination. Receptors were obtained from a man younger than 30 who received the YFV17D yellow fever vaccine.

This clonotype was recorded at least ten times. The CDR3 DNA follows: TGCGCCAGCAGCCCTTGGCCCGTCAGGATTCATATTGAGACCCAGTACTTC. It encodes CASSPWPVRIHIETQYF. The chain is built from TRBV5-1 and TRBJ2-5; no definite D call. Germline CDR1 reads SGHRS; CDR2 reads YFSETQ. Trimming took 4 bases from V and 5 from J, leaving 24 bases between them. The CDR3 loop spans 17 amino acids.

This clonotype was picked up many times. This chain uses TRBV20-1 with TRBJ1-4; TRBD1 agrees at 7 bases. This CDR3 spans 13 amino acids. CDR1 and CDR2 from the germline V gene are DFQATT and SNEGSKA (reference sequence). CDR3 DNA: TGCGGGCTACAGGGGTTCGTGAGTGAAAAACTGTTTTTT. Translated: CGLQGFVSEKLFF.

This clonotype was recorded many times. The chain has TRBV30 and TRBJ2-2, with 7 bases that match TRBD1. The CDR3 has 16 residues. With 5 bases clipped from V and 3 bases from J, the junction kept 12 bases outside the gene matches. The germline V gene encodes CDR1 GTSNPN and CDR2 SVGIG (reference sequence). The CDR3 DNA reads TGTGCCTGGCCTATTTCCGGGACAGACCACACCGGGGAGCTGTTTTTT. This codes for CAWPISGTDHTGELFF.

This chain uses TRBV24-1 with TRBJ2-2, with D maybe TRBD1 (6 bases). V was clipped by 9 bases and J by 7 bases, with 23 bases between them. Per the germline V gene, CDR1 is KGHDR and CDR2 is SFDVKD. The CDR3 runs 16 residues. CDR3 loop: CATGNRDTSLFGELFF. CDR3 DNA: TGTGCCACCGGAAACCGGGACACTAGTTTATTCGGGGAGCTGTTTTTT.

This clonotype was seen ten or more times. V gene TRBV5-6 combines with J gene TRBJ2-1, with D tentatively TRBD2 (6 bases). This CDR3 contains 12 residues. Germline V gene lookup returns CDR1 SGHDT and CDR2 YYEEEE. Trimming removed 1 base from V and 12 bases from J, with 11 bases in between. In DNA, the CDR3 is TGTGCCAGCAGCTTGTGGAGGGCTGGGCAGTTCTTC. It specifies CASSLWRAGQFF.

This clonotype was found many times. The V gene is TRBV6-1, the J gene TRBJ2-1, with TRBD2 identical over 7 bases. The CDR3 contains 15 residues. J lost 4 bases, V lost 5 bases, and 8 bases had no gene match. Looked up from germline, CDR1 is MNHNS and CDR2 is SASEGT. The CDR3 is CASSFESGDYNEQFF. The CDR3 region has the DNA TGTGCCAGCAGTTTTGAGAGCGGGGATTACAATGAGCAGTTCTTC.

This clonotype turned up a few times. J is TRBJ1-5 and V is TRBV3-1, with D possibly matching TRBD1 (5 bases). CDR1 and CDR2 (germline): LGHDT, YNNKEL (reference sequence). CDR3 length: 12 amino acids. With 8 bases removed from V and 6 bases from J, the gap between germline ends came to 11 bases. The CDR3 loop reads CASGQGRQPQHF. Here the CDR3 DNA reads TGTGCCAGCGGGCAGGGTCGTCAGCCCCAGCATTTT.

This clonotype was recorded at least ten times. The gene calls are TRBV20-1 and TRBJ2-2; D perhaps matches TRBD2 (6 bases). Germline V gene sequence: CDR1 DFQATT, CDR2 SNEGSKA (reference sequence). The CDR3 extends over 15 amino acids. The V end lost 2 bases, the J end lost 4 bases, and 14 bases lay between the germline ends. The CDR3 sequence: CSARHAGLATGELFF. The DNA of the CDR3 is TGCAGTGCTAGACACGCGGGGCTAGCCACCGGGGAGCTGTTTTTT.

The table lists this clonotype with many counts. This chain links TRBV7-6 with TRBJ2-5; TRBD2 aligns across 12 bases. V lost 5 bases, J lost 4 bases, and 5 bases stayed unmatched. Germline CDR1 SGHVS, CDR2 FNYEAQ. There are 15 residues in the CDR3. As DNA, the CDR3 is TGTGCCAGCAGCGTGACTAGCGGGGGAACAGAGACCCAGTACTTC. It encodes CASSVTSGGTETQYF.

This clonotype showed up many times. V is TRBV5-1 and J is TRBJ2-1; D perhaps matches TRBD1 (5 bases). V was pared by 4 bases and J by 7 bases, with 15 bases between. Germline-derived CDR1 and CDR2 are SGHRS and YFSETQ. This CDR3 comprises 14 residues. This CDR3 reads CASSPLIGANEQFF. The CDR3 DNA is TGCGCCAGCAGCCCGCTGATAGGGGCAAATGAGCAGTTCTTC.

Ten or more counts support this clonotype. The rearrangement links TRBV7-6 to TRBJ1-1; D unclear. Germline-derived CDR1 and CDR2 are SGHVS and FNYEAQ. There are 11 residues in the CDR3. V shed 1 base and J shed 8 bases, with 5 bases lying between them. CDR3: CASSLGQEAFF. CDR3 DNA: TGTGCCAGCAGCTTAGGTCAGGAAGCTTTCTTT.

This clonotype was seen at least ten times. The chain has TRBV4-3 and TRBJ2-1, with TRBD2 matching over 11 bases. In germline, CDR1 is LGHNA, CDR2 YSLEER. CDR3 length equals 16 residues. V gave up 2 bases and J gave up 4 bases; unmatched junction bases: 4. CDR3 DNA sequence: TGCGCCAGCAGCCAATTGACTAGCGGGAAATACAATGAGCAGTTCTTC. Protein sequence: CASSQLTSGKYNEQFF.

V gene TRBV20-1 combines with J gene TRBJ1-3; D call uncertain. Germline V gene sequence: CDR1 DFQATT, CDR2 SNEGSKA (reference sequence). The CDR3 is made up of 14 amino acids. Trimming removed 6 bases from V and 0 bases from J, with 12 bases in between. CDR3: CSAYGLSSGNTIYF. DNA of the CDR3: TGCAGTGCGTATGGATTAAGCTCTGGAAACACCATATATTTT.

In this sample, this clonotype turned up a few times. The V call is TRBV5-1, the J call TRBJ2-3, with D hard to call. Deletions cut 2 bases from V and 6 bases from J, with 13 bases between. Germline-derived CDR1 and CDR2 are SGHRS and YFSETQ. The CDR3 sequence is 14 residues long. CDR3 region: CASSFETPEDTQYF. CDR3 sequence (DNA): TGCGCCAGCAGCTTTGAGACTCCGGAGGATACGCAGTATTTT.

The chain links TRBV20-1 to TRBJ2-2; D perhaps matches TRBD1 (5 bases). This CDR3 region has 15 residues. The ends were cut back, 2 bases at V and 4 bases at J, with 14 bases in the middle. Germline loops: CDR1 DFQATT, CDR2 SNEGSKA (reference sequence). As DNA, the CDR3 is TGCAGTGCTAGAATAGGACAAAGGGGCACCGGGGAGCTGTTTTTT. Translating gives CSARIGQRGTGELFF.

Ten or more counts support this clonotype. V usage is TRBV4-1 and J usage is TRBJ2-3; the D gene is possibly TRBD1 (6 bases). This CDR3 is 15 amino acids long. Germline CDR1 and CDR2: MGHRA and YSYEKL. The germline V and J ends were trimmed by 5 bases and 4 bases, with 16 bases remaining between them. CDR3 in DNA: TGCGCCAGCAGCGAACAGGGCCGCGGCGCAGATACGCAGTATTTT. This translates into CASSEQGRGADTQYF.

This clonotype was counted ten times or more. The chain carries TRBV6-5 and TRBJ1-4; D is possibly TRBD1 (5 bases). This CDR3 contains 18 residues. The ends were cut back, 0 bases at V and 4 bases at J, with 18 bases in the middle. Germline V gene lookup returns CDR1 MNHEY and CDR2 SVGAGI. The CDR3 DNA sequence: TGTGCCAGCAGTTACTCGTCTGCGGGGACGGTCGATAATGAAAAACTGTTTTTT. Its translation is CASSYSSAGTVDNEKLFF.

This clonotype appeared a few times. The chain combines TRBV6-6 with TRBJ2-5, with TRBD1 matching 7 bases. V lost 6 bases, J lost 2 bases, and 9 bases stayed unmatched. This CDR3 contains 15 residues. Germline CDR1 and CDR2: MNHNY and SVGAGI (reference sequence). CDR3 in DNA: TGTGCCAGCAGAACCGCTCGGGACAGACAAGAGACCCAGTACTTC. Encoded protein: CASRTARDRQETQYF.

The sample holds many counts of this clonotype. This chain uses TRBV5-1 with TRBJ2-1; no reliable D call. V lost 2 bases to trimming and J lost 0 bases, with 6 bases between them. The CDR3 is made up of 14 amino acids. Germline V gene lookup returns CDR1 SGHRS and CDR2 YFSETQ. The CDR3 coding sequence is TGCGCCAGCAGCTTTCCGGACTCCTACAATGAGCAGTTCTTC. Its protein is CASSFPDSYNEQFF.

This clonotype showed up just a few times. This sequence joins TRBV6-1 and TRBJ2-7; perhaps TRBD2 as D (5 bases). The CDR3 is 16 amino acids. V lost 0 bases and J lost 4, with 16 bases in between. Germline V CDR1 and CDR2: MNHNS, SASEGT. The CDR3 here is CASSEAQASYLYEQYV. The CDR3 nucleotides read TGTGCCAGCAGTGAAGCGCAGGCTAGCTACTTATACGAGCAGTACGTC.

This clonotype was recorded at least ten times. The chain links TRBV5-1 to TRBJ2-3; D is unresolved. The CDR3 spans 14 residues. Trimming cost V 4 bases and J 0 bases, with 9 bases left between them. CDR1 and CDR2 (germline): SGHRS, YFSETQ. The CDR3 DNA reads as TGCGCCAGCAGCCTGAGATATAGCACAGATACGCAGTATTTT. This encodes CASSLRYSTDTQYF.

This clonotype was observed at least ten times. This chain connects TRBV6-1 to TRBJ2-6; no clear D gene. This CDR3 spans 14 amino acids. The V and J ends lost 2 bases and 2 bases respectively, with 4 bases between them. CDR1 is MNHNS and CDR2 is SASEGT in the germline V gene. The CDR3 region is CASSELAGANVLTF. The CDR3 DNA sequence: TGTGCCAGCAGTGAACTAGCTGGGGCCAACGTCCTGACTTTC.

The CDR3 loop is CASSDSGEEDGYTF. The CDR3 DNA reads as TGTGCCAGCAGCGATTCGGGGGAGGAAGATGGCTACACCTTC. The genes are TRBV7-9 and TRBJ1-2; tentatively, D is TRBD1 (5 bases). This CDR3 region has 14 residues. CDR1 and CDR2 from the germline V gene are SEHNR and FQNEAQ (reference sequence). Trimming took off 5 bases at V and 6 bases at J, with 16 bases between the two ends.

This clonotype has at least ten counts. The chain is built from TRBV29-1 and TRBJ2-3, with TRBD1 matching over 9 bases. Germline V gives CDR1 SQVTM, CDR2 ANQGSEA. J was trimmed by 6 bases and V by 6 bases; bases with no gene match: 10. The CDR3 runs to 14 residues. CDR3 amino acids: CSVETGTGKDTQYF. The CDR3 coding sequence is TGCAGCGTGGAAACCGGGACAGGGAAGGATACGCAGTATTTT.